This T cell receptor beta chain stems from a study of Ad26.COV2.S vaccination and SARS-CoV-2 variants (dated by TCRdb to about 2021). In terms of the full investigation: Donors in the vaccine arm were drawn from COV1001, a phase I-IIa trial of Ad26.COV2.S in healthy adults that was multicentre, randomized, double-blind and placebo-controlled. TCRbeta repertoire sequencing served as the tool for gauging how specific and how broad the SARS-CoV-2-reactive T cell receptors were following Ad26.COV2.S vaccination. A total of 32 samples were included in the TCR-sequenced set, comprising some 20 Ad26.COV2.S vaccine recipients, 5 placebo recipients and 8 SARS-CoV-2 convalescent individuals. Trial participants were randomized into five groups of five: low-dose or high-dose Ad26.COV2.S given once or twice, or placebo on both occasions. Ad26.COV2.S was administered intramuscularly at a dose of 5x10^10 or 1x10^11 viral particles, either as one shot or as two shots given 56 days apart. Investigators did not know the trial group allocation while performing experiments and assessing outcomes.

In the case of this clone: The target of this receptor is not known. No quality values exist for individual bases; no much larger clone is one base distant.

The sample's treatment or condition label, in plain terms: 19 received Ad26.COV2.S at low or high dose, single or two shots; five or six received placebo; per-sample allocation not given. For vaccine and placebo recipients, repertoires were sequenced using samples collected on day 63 after the first injection. Between 29 July and 7 August 2020, Cohort 1b enrolled approximately 26 adults aged 18-55 years at one site in Boston, USA. As a vaccine, Ad26.COV2.S was a replication-incompetent adenovirus type 26 vector that expressed a prefusion-stabilized SARS-CoV-2 spike protein derived from the original Wuhan strain. The paper's findings and limits, for the study overall: Vaccine and placebo recipients had similar non-spike TCR breadth, a finding consistent with the vaccine containing only spike. Comparing responses between vaccine doses or regimens was not something the study was powered to do. The authors noted that the TCR breadth and depth analyses may have underestimated total T cell responses. After vaccination, spike-specific CD8+ and CD4+ T cell responses were reported to show substantial breadth. Higher spike-specific TCR breadth was observed in Ad26.COV2.S recipients than in placebo recipients (P = 0.0014).

TCRbeta CDR3 regions were sequenced with the immunoSEQ Assay. After extraction, genomic DNA underwent amplification by bias-controlled multiplex PCR, followed by high-throughput sequencing. Per the authors' processing: To quantify the absolute abundance of every unique TCRbeta CDR3 region, sequences were collapsed and filtered. T cell fraction was estimated by normalizing TCRbeta template counts to usable DNA, with usable DNA measured through amplification of reference genes found in all nucleated cells. Repertoire TCRs were annotated as SARS-CoV-2-specific by exact matching of V gene, CDR3 amino acid sequence and J gene to a known reactive TCR set. MIRA supplied the reference SARS-CoV-2 TCR set, which was filtered for enrichment in COVID-19-positive ImmuneCODE repertoires so that public or cross-reactive TCRs were removed. Drawing on the MIRA antigens, annotated TCRs were analysed further at the level of specific ORF or position within ORF. Depth was the summed frequency of annotated unique rearrangements, while breadth was defined as annotated unique rearrangements over total unique productive rearrangements. TCR breadth was compared between groups using two-sided Wilcoxon rank-sum tests. TCRdb limited this immuneACCESS table to in-frame rearrangements with V and J called. A share of clones is missing; checked studies link under half to unresolved V genes, and the rest is unexplained. V and J calls and clone size follow that table, whereas D and trimming were derived from the DNA. Within this sample are 300,000 to 400,000 clones, with about 88% of them counted one time only. Roughly 10% of the sample rests with the top ten.

Germline trimming: 4 bases from V, 5 bases from J; junction bases outside gene matches: 9. CDR1 and CDR2, looked up from the germline V gene, are SGHRS and YFSETQ. The CDR3, cysteine through phenylalanine, is 17 amino acids long. The retained sequence is limited to the CDR3, 51 bases, with the frame set at the first base. The origin of this receptor is a person between 18 and 59 years old who received the Ad26.COV2.S COVID-19 vaccine or a placebo. The rearrangement joined TRBV5-1 to TRBJ2-2, with 12 central nucleotides matching TRBD2. The sample consisted of peripheral blood, taken in a trial of Ad26.COV2.S vaccine versus placebo. The CDR3 amino acid sequence is: CASSIGLAGTVTGELFF. The nucleotide sequence reads as follows: TGCGCCAGCAGCATAGGACTAGCGGGGACGGTTACCGGGGAGCTGTTTTTT.